The clone carrying this T cell receptor (beta chain) was seen just once. Its specificity is unknown. The sample belongs to a study of identifying expanded T cells in peripheral blood. Points from the study as a whole: Differentially abundant clones: about 1.2 between replicates, around 17 at about 13 days, more than 18 at four. Across healthy donors, higher total template counts meant significantly greater approximately 2-week count variance.

During the collection period, no donor immune events like infections were recorded. CDR1 and CDR2 (germline): SNHLY, FYNNEI. Trimming removed 7 bases at V and 0 bases at J, with 17 bases between. The CDR3 extends over 16 amino acids. Assay used: immunoSEQ multiplex PCR; TCRdb lists only in-frame clones, some missing. The table shows 45,000 to 60,000 clones, with around 86% occurring only once. J is TRBJ2-3 and V is TRBV2; tentative D call: TRBD2 (5 bases). Sequencing was performed on blood. The source of this sequence is a person between 18 and 70 years old in good health. CDR3 coding DNA: TGTGCCAGCAACCAACTAGAAACATTTAGCACAGATACGCAGTATTTT. This gives the protein CASNQLETFSTDTQYF.